Below are 20 T cell receptor beta chains sequenced from a single sample in a study of patients and donors after allogeneic stem cell transplantation. TCRdb fed the RT-PCR reads into MiXCR, producing one record per CDR3 protein. Of approximately 200,000 distinct CDR3 sequences in the sample, 35% to 50% were seen once. The sample taken for sequencing was blood, either unsorted or a sorted T cell fraction (not recorded which). The receptors derive from a human donor who was either an allogeneic HSCT recipient or a stem cell or donor lymphocyte infusion donor (not recorded which). It is not recorded whose cells these are; they may come from a transplant donor.

This clonotype has just one count. The chain links TRBV2 to TRBJ2-1, with TRBD2 matching over 10 bases. Germline trimming cut 2 bases from V and 7 bases from J; bases unmatched to any gene: 11. Germline V gene lookup returns CDR1 SNHLY and CDR2 FYNNEI. CDR3 length equals 17 residues. The CDR3 spells CASSESRLAGVTNEQFF. The CDR3 DNA is TGTGCCAGCAGTGAATCGCGTCTAGCGGGAGTTACGAATGAGCAGTTCTTC.

This clonotype has just a few counts. The V call is TRBV6-5, the J call TRBJ1-1; D may be TRBD1 (5 bases). The length of the CDR3 is 15 residues. From germline, CDR1 is MNHEY and CDR2 SVGAGI. The V end lost 1 base, the J end lost 6 bases, and 15 bases lay between the germline ends. The CDR3 sequence is CASSYYVMGTAEAFF. CDR3 DNA: TGTGCCAGCAGTTACTATGTTATGGGGACCGCTGAAGCTTTCTTT.

The V gene is TRBV6-6, the J gene TRBJ1-2, with TRBD1 identical over 7 bases. Unmatched junction bases numbered 7, after V lost 6 bases and J lost 3 bases. This CDR3 region has 14 residues. Germline loops: CDR1 MNHNY, CDR2 SVGAGI (reference sequence). The CDR3 nucleotides are TGTGCCAGCAGCCCGGGACAGTTGGACTATGGCTACACCTTC. Protein sequence: CASSPGQLDYGYTF.

To note about this clonotype: One junction end disagrees with the germline gene, perhaps due to a read error. The chain is built from TRBV12-3 or TRBV12-4 and TRBJ1-1; D gene uncertain. The CDR3 runs to 12 residues. The CDR3 DNA reads as TGTGACAGCAGTGGCGAAGTCACTGAAGCTTTCTTT. Protein product: CDSSGEVTEAFF.

J is TRBJ1-5 and V is TRBV28; tentatively, D is TRBD1 (5 bases). This CDR3 spans 16 amino acids. Per the germline V gene, CDR1 is MDHEN and CDR2 is SYDVKM. The germline V and J ends were trimmed by 3 bases and 4 bases, with 16 bases remaining between them. CDR3 amino acids: CASSLGVGGMNQPQHF. The CDR3 DNA follows: TGTGCCAGCAGTTTGGGGGTTGGGGGGATGAATCAGCCCCAGCATTTT.

This clonotype was counted a few times. The rearrangement joins TRBV29-1 to TRBJ1-2, with 8 bases fitting TRBD1. V lost 5 bases to trimming and J lost 2 bases; unmatched junction nucleotides: 4. CDR1 is SQVTM and CDR2 is ANQGSEA in the germline V gene. This CDR3 spans 13 amino acids. The CDR3 DNA follows: TGCAGCGTTAGACAGGGGCCAAACTATGGCTACACCTTC. Translating gives CSVRQGPNYGYTF.

The chain recombines TRBV2 with TRBJ1-5, with TRBD1 matching 9 bases. The CDR3 is 18 residues long. J lost 1 base, V lost 6 bases, and 13 bases had no gene match. Germline assignment: CDR1 SNHLY and CDR2 FYNNEI. CDR3 residues: CASSKDRGFTQSNQPQHF. CDR3 sequence (DNA): TGTGCCAGCAGCAAAGACAGGGGGTTTACCCAAAGCAATCAGCCCCAGCATTTT.

V and J are TRBV27 and TRBJ1-2; the D gene is possibly TRBD1 (6 bases). Trimming took 5 bases from V and 2 from J, leaving 15 bases between them. Germline assignment: CDR1 MNHEY and CDR2 SMNVEV (reference sequence). CDR3 length: 15 residues. CDR3 in DNA: TGTGCCAGCAGTCAACAGGGCATGTTGAACTATGGCTACACCTTC. Translating it yields CASSQQGMLNYGYTF.

This chain uses TRBV5-1 with TRBJ2-5; no firm D call. V gave up 2 bases and J gave up 5 bases, with 7 bases separating them. CDR3 size: 12 residues. In germline, CDR1 is SGHRS, CDR2 YFSETQ. CDR3 amino acids: CASSFSAETQYF. The CDR3 bases are TGCGCCAGCAGCTTTTCCGCGGAGACCCAGTACTTC.

This clonotype has a handful of counts. The rearrangement links TRBV12-3 or TRBV12-4 to TRBJ1-1, with 8 positions matching TRBD1. Germline trimming cut 8 bases from V and 3 bases from J; bases unmatched to any gene: 8. This CDR3 has 14 amino acids. The CDR3 is CASGHRGSDTEAFF. Here the CDR3 DNA reads TGTGCCAGCGGCCACAGGGGGTCGGACACTGAAGCTTTCTTT.

At least ten counts were recorded for this clonotype. V usage is TRBV27 and J usage is TRBJ1-1; D gene unclear. The CDR3 extends over 12 amino acids. V lost 6 bases to trimming and J lost 1 base, with 6 bases between them. Germline-derived CDR1 and CDR2 are MNHEY and SMNVEV (reference sequence). The CDR3 DNA reads as TGTGCCAGCAGGGACCCGAACACTGAAGCTTTCTTT. Translation: CASRDPNTEAFF.

This clonotype showed up just a few times. The chain combines TRBV6-6 with TRBJ2-1; 11 positions match TRBD1. Unmatched junction bases numbered 13, after V lost 2 bases and J lost 7 bases. There are 18 residues in the CDR3. The germline CDR1 and CDR2 sequences are MNHNY and SVGAGI (reference sequence). For the CDR3, the DNA is TGTGCCAGCAGTTACCCGCCGGGAGGGACAGGGGGACGGAATGAGCAGTTCTTC. Amino acid sequence: CASSYPPGGTGGRNEQFF.

The chain employs TRBV19 and TRBJ2-1; the match to TRBD2 covers 12 bases. CDR3 length: 14 amino acids. V was pared by 6 bases and J by 11 bases, with 8 bases of the junction left unmatched. Per the germline V gene, CDR1 is LNHDA and CDR2 is SQIVND (reference sequence). CDR3 DNA sequence: TGTGCCAGTAGGGCCGGACTAGCGGGACTACAGCAGTTCTTC. Protein sequence: CASRAGLAGLQQFF.

The V and J genes are TRBV7-3 and TRBJ2-1; D gene uncertain. CDR1 and CDR2 (germline): SGHTA, FQGTGA. This CDR3 region has 14 residues. The V and J ends lost 4 bases and 9 bases respectively, with 16 bases between them. The CDR3 coding sequence is TGTGCCAGCAGCTCCTTACCTAGAGCCGGTGAGCAGTTCTTC. It codes for CASSSLPRAGEQFF.

The rearrangement joins TRBV7-9 to TRBJ1-2; D remains ambiguous. The V end lost 5 bases, the J end lost 4 bases, and 14 bases lay between the germline ends. This CDR3 contains 14 residues. From germline, CDR1 is SEHNR and CDR2 FQNEAQ (reference sequence). CDR3 protein: CASSLTLDGYGYTF. The CDR3 DNA reads TGTGCCAGCAGCCTAACCTTGGACGGCTATGGCTACACCTTC.

This clonotype was counted a few times. J is TRBJ1-5 and V is TRBV21-1. TRBV21-1 corresponds to a pseudogene. The CDR3 runs 19 residues. CDR3 in amino acids: CASSKVEGRRGRGNQPQHF. CDR3 bases: TGTGCCAGCAGCAAAGTAGAGGGACGGAGGGGTCGGGGCAATCAGCCCCAGCATTTT.

The sample holds a few counts of this clonotype. The chain is built from TRBV7-8 and TRBJ1-3, with D unclear. The CDR3 loop spans 18 amino acids. With 5 bases removed from V and 0 bases from J, the gap between germline ends came to 20 bases. The germline CDR1 and CDR2 sequences are SGHVS and FQNEAQ. The CDR3 reads CASSPLIVQAFSGNTIYF. The CDR3 DNA sequence: TGTGCCAGCAGCCCCCTAATAGTGCAGGCTTTCTCTGGAAACACCATATATTTT.

The chain's CDR3 is CATSDLYRDNEQFF. The CDR3, as DNA: TGTGCCACCAGTGATTTGTACAGGGACAATGAGCAGTTCTTC. This rearrangement joins TRBV24-1 to TRBJ2-1, with a tentative D call TRBD1 (6 bases). The V and J ends lost 0 bases and 5 bases respectively, with 7 bases between them. CDR3 length: 14 residues. Looked up from germline, CDR1 is KGHDR and CDR2 is SFDVKD.

J is TRBJ2-7 and V is TRBV14; D not resolved. Trimming took 1 base from V and 2 from J, leaving 9 bases between them. Germline V gives CDR1 SGHDN, CDR2 FVKESK. This CDR3 has 14 amino acids. The CDR3 nucleotides are TGTGCCAGCAGCCAAGGCCAGAGCACCTACGAGCAGTACTTC. Protein: CASSQGQSTYEQYF.

The chain links TRBV28 to TRBJ1-2, with a possible D match to TRBD1 (5 bases). Germline CDR1 is MDHEN and CDR2 is SYDVKM. The CDR3 is made up of 14 amino acids. The V end was cut by 5 bases, the J end by 12 bases, with 22 bases between. The CDR3, as DNA: TGTGCCAGCAGTCCATCATTAAGACGAGGGGTCCACACCTTC. As protein: CASSPSLRRGVHTF.